The entry that follows covers one T cell receptor beta chain sequence. Antigen specificity is unknown. These data originate in a study of Ad26.COV2.S vaccination and SARS-CoV-2 variants. Study conclusions and caveats: Possibly, TCR breadth and depth analyses underestimated total T cell responses.

The V end lost 3 bases, the J end lost 6 bases, and 20 bases lay between the germline ends. CDR1 is MNHEY and CDR2 is SMNVEV in the germline V gene (reference sequence). This CDR3 region has 17 residues. Here immunoSEQ multiplex PCR was the method, and the copy in TCRdb shows in-frame clones only, minus some. Of around 350,000 clones detected, about 90% appear once; the ten largest clones hold 3.9%. Here the sequenced sample was peripheral blood, taken after recovery from COVID-19. The clonotype was recovered from a human donor who had recovered from COVID-19. The chain employs TRBV27 and TRBJ2-2; D is tentatively TRBD1 or TRBD2 (5 bases each). This CDR3 reads CASSFSAEDLGAGELFF. CDR3 nucleotide sequence: TGTGCCAGCAGTTTTTCGGCGGAGGATTTGGGGGCCGGGGAGCTGTTTTTT.